This TCR beta chain was retrieved from a study of T cell repertoires in cytomegalovirus infection. Study summary: CMV infection together with matching HLA type was indicated by public TCR beta signatures. Study-level results: Identification of carriers of CMV plus the relevant HLA was performed using cumulative public TCR beta family frequency.

A note on this clonotype: Its antigen is not known.

Germline CDR1 LNHDA, CDR2 SQIVND (reference sequence). This CDR3 region has 15 residues. Deletions cut 0 bases from V and 1 base from J, with 8 bases between. MiXCR, applied by TCRdb to the reads, yields one record per CDR3 protein. The table includes fewer than 850,000 distinct CDR3 sequences, about 29% detected once. This receptor was obtained from a human donor in good health (CMV status not recorded). Some clones in this sample may be carry-over from other donors' samples. V gene TRBV19 combines with J gene TRBJ2-3, with D unresolved. Specimen: cultured CD8+ T cells from PBMCs, collected from culture after CMV antigen stimulation. The CDR3 is CASSIDPGGTDTQYF. DNA of the CDR3: TGTGCCAGTAGTATAGATCCCGGAGGCACAGATACGCAGTATTTT.